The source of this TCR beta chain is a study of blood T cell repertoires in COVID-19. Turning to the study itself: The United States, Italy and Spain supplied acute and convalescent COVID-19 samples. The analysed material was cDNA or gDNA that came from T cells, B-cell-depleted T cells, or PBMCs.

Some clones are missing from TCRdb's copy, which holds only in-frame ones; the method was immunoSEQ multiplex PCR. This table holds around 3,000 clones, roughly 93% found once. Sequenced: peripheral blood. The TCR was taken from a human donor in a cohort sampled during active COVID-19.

CDR3 nucleotide sequence: TGTGCCAGCAGTTCGGGGACAGGAGTTGCCGGGGAGCTGTTTTTT. As protein: CASSSGTGVAGELFF. V is TRBV6-5 and J is TRBJ2-2; 8 bases are shared with TRBD1. The CDR3 runs 15 residues. J gave up 6 bases and V 4 bases, and 7 bases lay outside the gene matches. The germline CDR1 and CDR2 sequences are MNHEY and SVGAGI.